This T cell receptor beta chain was identified during a study of blood T cell repertoires in COVID-19. As for the study in general: PBMCs, B-cell-depleted T cells, or T cells were the source of the cDNA or gDNA that made up the material.

Germline CDR1 is SGHRS and CDR2 is YFSETQ. Between the trimmed V and J ends, which lost 0 bases and 5 bases, there was a span of 12 bases. CDR3 size: 15 residues. Assay used: immunoSEQ multiplex PCR; TCRdb lists only in-frame clones, some missing. This sample has hundreds of thousands of clones, with roughly nine tenths found just once. This receptor was taken from a woman aged 45 to 65 in a cohort exposed to, infected with or recovered from COVID-19 (not recorded which). The chain is built from TRBV5-1 and TRBJ2-4, with D uncertain. The sequencing sample was made of PBMCs or T cells enriched from blood (not recorded which). As DNA, the CDR3 is TGCGCCAGCAGCTTGGACACACCGCTGCAAAACATTCAGTACTTC. Its translation: CASSLDTPLQNIQYF.